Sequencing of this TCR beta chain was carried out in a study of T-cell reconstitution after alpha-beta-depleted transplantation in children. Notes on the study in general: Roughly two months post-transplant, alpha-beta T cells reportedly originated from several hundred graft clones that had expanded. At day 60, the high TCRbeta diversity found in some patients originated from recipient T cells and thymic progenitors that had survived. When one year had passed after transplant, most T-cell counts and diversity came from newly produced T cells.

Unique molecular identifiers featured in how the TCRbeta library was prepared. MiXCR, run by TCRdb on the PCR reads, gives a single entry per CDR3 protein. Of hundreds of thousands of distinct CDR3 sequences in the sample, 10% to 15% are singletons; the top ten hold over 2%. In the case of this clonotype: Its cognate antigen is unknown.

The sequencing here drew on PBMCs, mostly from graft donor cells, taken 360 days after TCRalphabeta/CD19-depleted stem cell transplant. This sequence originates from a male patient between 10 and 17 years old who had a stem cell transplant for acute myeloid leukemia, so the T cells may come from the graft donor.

The CDR3: CASSPRSGDTEAFF. The CDR3 DNA reads TGTGCCAGCTCACCTAGGTCGGGGGACACTGAAGCTTTCTTT. The rearrangement uses TRBV18 and TRBJ1-1; D possibly corresponds to TRBD1 (5 bases). Germline CDR1 and CDR2: KGHSH and LQKENI. The CDR3 length is 14 residues. The V and J ends lost 3 bases and 3 bases respectively, with 11 bases between them.